This TCR beta chain emerged from a study of cytomegalovirus exposure and HLA in healthy donors. General study findings and limits: The study reported that TCR beta sequences accurately predicted HLA-A and HLA-B alleles in most subjects. The productive fraction for most TCR beta V segments was about 90% or about 30% in an earlier analysis. Later analysis showed TCR association rates varying by HLA locus, highest for DRB1 and lowest for HLA-C.

Primers: 60 Vbeta forward and 13 Jbeta reverse. Assay used: immunoSEQ multiplex PCR; TCRdb lists only in-frame clones, some missing. In the table there are 70,000 to 95,000 clones, roughly 77% of which are singletons. The CDR3 contains 15 residues. Germline V gene lookup returns CDR1 LNHDA and CDR2 SQIVND (reference sequence). Trimming stripped 3 bases from V and 6 bases from J, with 17 bases between. This clone was picked up a small number of times. Its antigen is not identified. The sequencing sample was made of PBMCs. The chain couples TRBV19 to TRBJ1-2; no firm D call. The source is a middle-aged woman in good health and CMV-seropositive. In DNA form, the CDR3 reads TGTGCCAGTAGTATTGGGATCGAGGGAGCTCATGGCTACACCTTC. Amino acids: CASSIGIEGAHGYTF.